Presented here are 3 T cell receptor beta chains from one specimen sequenced in a study of blood T cell repertoires in COVID-19. Measured with immunoSEQ multiplex PCR; TCRdb has only the in-frame clones, and not every one. Among about 140,000 clones listed, about three quarters were seen once. The sequencing input was peripheral blood. These receptors came from a woman between 50 and 59 years old with active or convalescent COVID-19.

The chain couples TRBV28 to TRBJ1-1; the D is unclear. CDR3 size: 14 residues. CDR1 and CDR2 (germline): MDHEN, SYDVKM. V lost 1 base, J lost 1 base, and 7 bases lay in between. Written as DNA, the CDR3 is TGTGCCAGCAGTTTATCCCAGGAGAACACTGAAGCTTTCTTT. Encoded protein: CASSLSQENTEAFF.

The chain is built from TRBV14 and TRBJ2-7; 8 nucleotides match TRBD1. Germline V CDR1 and CDR2: SGHDN, FVKESK. This CDR3 region has 15 residues. The V gene end was trimmed by 4 bases and the J gene end by 4 bases; junction bases not matched to a gene: 9. CDR3 protein: CASSLYSTGAYEQYF. The CDR3 region has the DNA TGTGCCAGCAGCCTTTACTCGACAGGGGCGTACGAGCAGTACTTC.

The rearrangement links TRBV4-3 to TRBJ2-1, with TRBD2 identical over 8 bases. V lost 0 bases and J lost 2; bases outside the gene matches: 3. The CDR3 is made up of 16 amino acids. From germline, CDR1 is LGHNA and CDR2 YSLEER. CDR3 region: CASSQDSGTTYNEQFF. CDR3 nucleotides: TGCGCCAGCAGCCAAGATAGCGGGACCACCTACAATGAGCAGTTCTTC.